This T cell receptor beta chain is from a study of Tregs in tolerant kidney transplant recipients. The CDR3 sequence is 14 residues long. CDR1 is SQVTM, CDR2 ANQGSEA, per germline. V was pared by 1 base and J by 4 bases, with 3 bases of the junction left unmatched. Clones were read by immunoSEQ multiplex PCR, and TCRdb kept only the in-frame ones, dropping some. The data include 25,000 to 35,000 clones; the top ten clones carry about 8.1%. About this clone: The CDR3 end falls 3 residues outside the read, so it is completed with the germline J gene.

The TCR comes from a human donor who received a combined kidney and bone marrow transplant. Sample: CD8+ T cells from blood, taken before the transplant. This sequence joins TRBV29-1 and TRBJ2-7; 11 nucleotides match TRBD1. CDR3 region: CSVEGTGGSYEQYF. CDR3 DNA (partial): TGCAGCGTTGAAGGGACAGGGGGCTCGTACGAG.